Following are 13 T cell receptor delta chains from one sample sequenced in a study of γδ T cells in repeated Plasmodium falciparum infection. Flow sorting of PBMC yielded separate Vgamma9/Vdelta2+ and Vdelta2-negative gammadelta T cell populations for bulk repertoire analysis. TCRdb reprocessed the multiplex PCR reads through CATT. The repertoire has 50,000 to 60,000 delta-chain clones, about 1.9% of them found once; the top ten carry around 24%. The sequenced material came from gamma-delta T cells from blood. The receptor source for this set is a pool of human donors (malaria-infected and uninfected, not separated).

This clone was counted between two and nine times. Since a far larger clone is one base different, this is likely a read error. Other nucleotide sequences in the sample specify the same CDR3. No J gene was assigned, while the V gene was called as TRDV2; TRDD3, the D gene given by the table, was not confirmed from the DNA. The CDR3 runs to 20 residues. The V gene's germline CDR1 is GEAIGNYY and CDR2 EKD. Here the CDR3 DNA reads TGTGCCTGTGACACGCATCCCCGAATGCTGGGGGATAGGTACACCGATAAACTCATATTT. This sequence encodes CACDTHPRMLGDRYTDKLIF.

Regarding this clone: With only one base between it and a far larger clone, this is likely a read error. Other DNA sequences of this sample code for an identical CDR3. Here the V gene is TRDV1, but the J gene went uncalled; TRDD3, the table's D call, was not compared with the DNA. The CDR3 extends over 15 amino acids. Germline values: CDR1 TSWWSYY, CDR2 QGS. The CDR3 loop is CALGAGTGGVDKLIF. The CDR3 DNA is TGTGCTCTTGGGGCCGGGACTGGGGGTGTCGATAAGCTCATCTTT.

This clone has a count of ten or more. TCRdb has a much larger clone's protein, which differs at residue 4 from the translation of this DNA, likely because of a read error; what is shown is the protein translated from the DNA. The rearrangement links TRDV2 to TRDJ1, with 7 bases matching TRDD3. The germline gives CDR1 GEAIGNYY, CDR2 EKD. This CDR3 has 18 residues. CDR3 sequence (DNA): TGTGCCTGTGGCACCCTAAGTACTGGGGAACAGTACACCGATAAACTCATCTTT. Translating it yields CACGTLSTGEQYTDKLIF.

A few counts support this clone. The likely explanation is a read error, given a far larger clone one base away. Other DNA sequences from this sample encode an identical CDR3 as well. For the V gene the call is TRDV2; the J gene has no call. Germline assignment: CDR1 GEAIGNYY and CDR2 EKD. The CDR3 runs 15 residues. The CDR3 region has the DNA TGTGCCTGTGACACCCTAATACAAAGGACCGATAAACTCATTTTT. It translates to CACDTLIQRTDKLIF.

Only a few counts were recorded for this clone. TCRdb pairs this DNA with a much larger clone's protein that differs at residue 9, likely a read error; the protein shown was translated from the DNA. The rearrangement links TRDV1 to TRDJ1; TRDD3 agrees at 10 bases. Germline matching of the DNA provided the J gene here, since TCRdb leaves it blank. The germline V gene encodes CDR1 TSWWSYY and CDR2 QGS. The CDR3 has 20 residues. V was pared by 3 bases and J by 0 bases, with 16 bases of the junction left unmatched. CDR3 bases: TGTGCTCTTGGGGAGGTCCTCCTACGACTGGGGGATTGGAACACCGATAAACTCATCTTT. Protein product: CALGEVLLRLGDWNTDKLIF.

This clone has ten or more counts. For this DNA, TCRdb reports the protein of a much larger clone, which diverges at residue 5, most likely from a read error; the protein presented here is translated directly from the DNA. V is TRDV2 and J is TRDJ1; the match to TRDD3 covers 12 bases. No J segment appears in TCRdb, so it was assigned here by matching the sequence to germline. Germline CDR1 and CDR2: GEAIGNYY and EKD. This CDR3 is 19 amino acids long. Trimming at V came to 3 bases and at J to 0 bases, leaving 13 bases not matched to a gene. In nucleotides, the CDR3 is TGTGCCTGTGACGGCCTACTGGGGGATACATCCTCGTACACCGATAAACTCATCTTT. This sequence encodes CACDGLLGDTSSYTDKLIF.

This clone was counted between two and nine times. Since a far larger clone is one base different, this is likely a read error. The identical CDR3 is also encoded by other nucleotide sequences in the sample. V usage is TRDV1 and J usage is TRDJ1; D is uncertain. TCRdb gives no J gene; it was assigned here by matching the DNA to germline. Germline lookup yields CDR1 TSWWSYY and CDR2 QGS. The CDR3 runs to 15 residues. CDR3 protein: CALGTPLTYTDKLIF. CDR3 coding DNA: TGCGCTCTTGGGACCCCCCTAACGTACACCGATAAACTCATCTTT.

This clone was picked up a small number of times. This could be a read error, since a much larger clone is one nucleotide away. Distinct nucleotide sequences in the sample also encode this CDR3. V usage is TRDV1 and J usage is TRDJ1; a weak D match, TRDD2 (6 bases). The J gene, left out of TCRdb, was set here by checking the DNA against germline. The length of the CDR3 is 21 residues. Germline CDR1 TSWWSYY, CDR2 QGS. This chain's CDR3 is CALGERSYVDLILRYTDKLIF. In nucleotides, the CDR3 is TGTGCCCTTGGGGAACGCTCCTACGTTGATCTAATCTTGAGGTACACCGATAAACTCATCTTT.

This clone was seen ten or more times. The chain uses TRDV1 and TRDJ1; no definite D call. TCRdb lists no J gene, so it was determined here by aligning the DNA to germline. This CDR3 has 14 amino acids. The V end lost 2 bases, the J end lost 7 bases, and 14 bases lay between the germline ends. Germline V lookup: CDR1 TSWWSYY, CDR2 QGS. CDR3 coding DNA: TGTGCTCTTGGGGAAAAAAGGAGTCATGGTAAACTCATCTTT. Its protein product is CALGEKRSHGKLIF.

Concerning this clone: With only one base between it and a far larger clone, this is likely a read error. Other DNA variants within this sample encode the same CDR3. V gene TRDV3 combines with J gene TRDJ1; 13 bases match TRDD3. The J gene comes from matching the DNA to germline here; TCRdb lacks it. The CDR3 extends over 16 amino acids. The germline CDR1 and CDR2 sequences are TVYSNPD and GDNSRS (reference sequence). V was pared by 3 bases and J by 5 bases, with 12 bases of the junction left unmatched. The CDR3 spells CALDPTTGGYDDKLIF. DNA of the CDR3: TGTGCCTTAGATCCTACGACTGGGGGATACGATGATAAACTCATCTTT.

Points on this clone: A far larger clone is off by one base, so a read error is likely. At the DNA level, this CDR3 is encoded by other sequences in the same sample as well. This chain uses TRDV1 with TRDJ1, with D hard to call. This CDR3 comprises 13 residues. CDR1 is TSWWSYY, CDR2 QGS, per germline. The ends were cut back, 9 bases at V and 3 bases at J, with 14 bases in the middle. The CDR3 sequence is CALGRLRPDKLIF. The CDR3 coding sequence is TGTGCTCTGGGGCGCCTAAGGCCCGATAAACTCATCTTT.

Turning to this clone: The protein that TCRdb holds for this DNA derives from a much larger clone and differs from the translated DNA at residue 15, which likely indicates a read error; the protein shown here is translated from the DNA. The CDR3, as DNA: TGTGCCTTCCATTTCCCCCGACTCCAATACTGGGGGATACGGGTGGACGCCACCGATAAACTCATCTTT. As protein: CAFHFPRLQYWGIRVDATDKLIF. The V gene is TRDV3, the J gene TRDJ1, with TRDD3 matching over 13 bases. Germline assignment: CDR1 TVYSNPD and CDR2 GDNSRS (reference sequence). Trimming at V came to 3 bases and at J to 1 base, leaving 29 bases not matched to a gene. The CDR3 runs 23 residues. The entire variable domain, with the rest obtained from reference TRDV3 and TRDJ1, is as follows: CDKVTQSSPDQTVASGSEVVLLCTYDTVYSNPDLFWYRIRPDYSFQFVFYGDNSRSEGADFTQGRFSVKHILTQKAFHLVISPVRTEDSATYYCAFHFPRLQYWGIRVDATDKLIFGKGTRVTVEP.

This clone occurred many times. A read error likely explains why the TCRdb protein, taken from a much larger clone, differs from this DNA's translation at residue 5; the protein shown is translated from the DNA. The chain is built from TRDV2 and TRDJ1; D ambiguous. The J gene, missing from TCRdb, was assigned here through DNA to germline matching. This CDR3 is 17 amino acids long. From germline, CDR1 is GEAIGNYY and CDR2 EKD. V was trimmed by 6 bases and J by 3 bases, leaving 25 bases between them. Here the CDR3 reads CACSSSGFTGGADKLIF. CDR3 DNA sequence: TGTGCCTGTTCCTCGTCTGGCTTCACCGGCGGGGCCGATAAACTCATCTTT.